The T cell receptor (beta chain) under discussion was sequenced for a study of cytomegalovirus exposure and HLA in healthy donors (dated by TCRdb to about 2017). For the study in its entirety: An earlier analysis of roughly 630 of the donors reported roughly 300 Gb of sequence data and 117 million unique TCR beta sequences from 150 million to 200 million T cells. An early release covering some 640 HLA-typed donors comprised roughly 300 gigabases of sequencing data and some 79 million unique TCR sequences. Of the 300 to 400 genotyped donors, 65% to 90% fell in the genetic ancestry cluster associated with self-reported Caucasian donors. The aim of the study was to test whether cataloging public T cell receptors could identify signatures of past pathogen exposure. The study used immunosequencing to profile the T cell repertoires of approximately 630 subjects and linked those repertoires to cytomegalovirus serostatus. A separate validation cohort of roughly 130 different subjects was used in addition to the approximately 670-subject first cohort. High-throughput TCR immunosequencing, statistical association of individual TCRs with disease status, and machine learning were combined to predict cytomegalovirus infection status. A later analysis re-examined previously published TCR beta repertoires from 600 to 700 donors and added high-resolution HLA genotyping to investigate patterns of TCR occurrence. The later analysis used no new phenotypic data to find candidate immune exposures, relying instead on TCR beta sequences and their occurrence across donors. To decide whether each TCR beta V gene segment behaved as functional or pseudogenic, an earlier analysis of fewer than 750 of the donors relied on high-throughput TCR beta sequencing. Donor age, sex, ethnicity and CMV serostatus were compiled together with the repertoire data. Genome-wide SNP genotypes for about 55% of the 666 donors were used in a later genetic analysis, which treated that subset as a discovery cohort. All discovery cohort repertoires had been generated on a single sequencing platform. HLA typing covered class I and class II loci at four-digit resolution. Typing coverage varied by locus: roughly 620-630 donors for A, B, C, DRB1 and DQB1; roughly 520 for DQA1; 600 to 610 for DPA1; about 450 for DPB1. Roughly five DR-DQ haplotypes were treated as single units for association and clustering because of strong linkage in the cohort. Among about 400 genotyped donors of the cohort, an average of roughly 230,000 unique TCR beta nucleotide sequences was sequenced per donor, of which about 19% were non-productive.

The cohort consisted of 670 or so healthy bone marrow donors. All cohort members were sampled while nominally healthy, although unrecorded immune exposures were likely present. The donor tested CMV seronegative and was one of the 352 seronegative cohort members. Each donor provided a peripheral blood sample, and peripheral blood mononuclear cells were used for TCR beta sequencing. Genomic DNA was extracted from the blood cell samples with the Qiagen DNeasy Blood Extraction Kit. Library preparation employed the immunoSEQ multiplex PCR assay. For the multiplex PCR, a mixture combining 60 forward primers for TCR Vbeta segments and 13 reverse primers for TCR Jbeta segments was used. A multiplex PCR assay on genomic DNA amplified the CDR3 region of rearranged TCR beta genes. The Illumina HiSeq System was used to sequence the amplified TCR beta libraries as 87-base-pair reads. The original pipeline was this. A later analysis tallied around 87 million unique TCR beta chains across the 666 repertoires, and some 10 million of those chains were shared by two or more donors. Raw reads were error-corrected and collapsed into unique sequences by a nearest-neighbor algorithm in which closely related sequences were merged to remove PCR and sequencing errors. To assign V, D and J gene segments, CDR3 sequences were aligned to IMGT reference sequences. For a sequence to be retained, at least a six-nucleotide match to both a V gene segment and a J gene segment was required. A rearrangement was called productive if the CDR3 had no stop codons and remained in frame with V and J, and every other rearrangement was called non-productive. CDR3 was defined by IMGT convention, running from the second conserved V-encoded cysteine to the conserved J-encoded phenylalanine. The earlier analysis of about 640 of the donors excluded any sequence lacking an unambiguous match to a single V gene segment. In an earlier analysis of several hundred of the donors, V segments were called functional above 56.7% productive rearrangements and were called segregating when the between-donor standard deviation exceeded 5%. A statistical classification framework was developed to diagnose cytomegalovirus status using the catalog of TCR beta chain sequences. A later analysis assigned V and J genes by comparing TCR nucleotide sequences with IMGT/GENE-DB human TR gene sequences. Using the TCRdist pipeline, a later analysis assigned CDR3 sequences along with most-parsimonious VDJ recombination scenarios. In a later analysis, every TCR beta chain was defined by the combination of its CDR3 amino acid sequence and its V-gene family, and reads without a unique V-gene family were dropped. In a later analysis, several hundred highly shared, low-generation-probability nucleotide sequences were removed to address suspected cross-contamination and a sequencing artifact. A later analysis calculated a clonal expansion index for each public chain from normalized within-repertoire ranks of inferred template counts. Generation probabilities in a later analysis came from a VDJ recombination model fitted to out-of-frame rearrangements, and those results were checked against IGoR. Hypergeometric tests were used in a later analysis to score TCR-TCR, TCR-HLA and TCR-CMV co-occurrence, with a repertoire-size bias correction applied to the TCR pairs. A later analysis estimated false discovery rates by permuting HLA or CMV assignments 20 times. A later analysis grouped co-occurring TCRs with DBSCAN, adding TCRdist sequence similarity when clustering within HLA-allele-positive subsets. Repertoires with fewer than 30,000 or more than 120,000 public chains were left out of co-occurrence clustering, as were four to six repertoires with anomalous nucleotide sharing. This immuneACCESS table, as held by TCRdb, lists in-frame sequences with V and J called but not all clones. Of the missing ones, under half trace to an unresolved V gene in checked studies; the others have no known cause. That table supplies the V and J calls and clone size; D and trimming were determined from the DNA. This sample holds 150,000 to 200,000 clones; about 90% were observed only once. The ten largest clones take up about 1.1% of the sample.

CDR1 and CDR2 are drawn from the germline V gene (reference sequence): SGHNT, YYREEE. The CDR3 spans 15 residues, from the cysteine through the phenylalanine. CDR3 DNA is the only sequence kept; it has 45 bases, read in frame from the first base. V ends up 0 bases short and J 4 bases short, with an unmatched junction base count of 2. On this clone: Its antigen is not yet known. No base-level quality is on record; no much larger clone is a single base apart.

What the authors observed across the whole study: Some IMGT-functional V segments, including TRBV6-2 and TRBV6-3, could not be distinguished by the 87-base-pair reads and were therefore excluded. According to a later analysis, most CMV-associated TCR beta chains appeared to be HLA-restricted, and the HLA associations seemed to be driven largely by CMV exposure. An association between a missense DCLRE1C variant and V-gene and J-gene trimming of TCR beta chains was found in a later genetic analysis and replicated in an independent cohort. In the study, 164 TCR beta chains were listed as associated with cytomegalovirus. Because HLA typing was unavailable for some donors at each locus, only the typed subset was used in association tests. In both the original and validation cohorts, the classifier was reported to diagnose cytomegalovirus status with high specificity and sensitivity. In a later analysis, HLA-associated TCR beta chains were found to be more clonally expanded and to have lower generation probabilities than equally common non-associated chains. Linkage disequilibrium might explain the correlated functional status among segregating V segments, but an unknown experimental factor could not be excluded. The presence/absence analyses assumed that sequencing depth was roughly uniform across donors, and that assumption may not be true. A further reported finding was that TCR beta sequences accurately predicted the HLA-A and HLA-B alleles for most subjects in the first cohort. In this cohort, only TCR beta chains were sequenced, and detectable features were limited by the absence of alpha or paired-chain data. Broadly in line with IMGT annotations, most TCR beta V segments showed up in productive rearrangements about 87% or about 30% of the time in an earlier analysis of several hundred of the donors. Several of the top co-occurrence clusters appeared to be linked to parvovirus B19, influenza, CMV and Epstein-Barr virus, according to a later analysis. In a later genetic analysis, fewer N-insertions in productive TCRs were reported among donors in an Asian-associated ancestry cluster than the roughly 700-donor mean. In a later analysis, some 18,000 TCR beta sequences were associated with specific HLA alleles at a false discovery rate of 0.05. The earlier analysis of nearly 600 of the donors excluded some 15 rarely observed V segments, including chromosome 9 orphons, because counts were too low. The only immune exposure information available for the cohort was CMV serostatus. In vitro tests confirmed that three of the cytomegalovirus-associated TCR beta chains recognize cytomegalovirus antigens. When HLA alleles, especially DR and DQ, strongly co-occurred, attributing TCR associations to individual alleles was difficult. According to a later analysis, TCR association rates differed among HLA loci, with DRB1 alleles showing the most associated TCRs and HLA-C alleles showing the fewest. A cluster of highly shared sequence variants was judged likely to represent a technical artifact of the sequencing pipeline. Most TCR sequences were seen in very few donors, while some public TCRs were found in many individuals. It was suggested by the authors that the approach could potentially be generalized to other disease states and immunological phenotypes.

Recombination linked TRBV5-4 to TRBJ2-7; the central 12 bases match TRBD2. Sequencing was carried out using PBMCs. The sequence derives from a boy younger than 10 in good health and CMV-seronegative. The nucleotides are TGTGCCAGCAGCTTGGGACTAGCGGGGGTTTACGAGCAGTACTTC. This is translated as CASSLGLAGVYEQYF. The full variable domain, completed from the reference TRBV5-4 and TRBJ2-7 proteins outside the CDR3, reads ETGVTQSPTHLIKTRGQQVTLRCSSQSGHNTVSWYQQALGQGPQFIFQYYREEENGRGNFPPRFSGLQFPNYSSELNVNALELDDSALYLCASSLGLAGVYEQYFGPGTRLTVT.